These T cell receptor beta chains were read from a single sample in a study of T cell responses to AZD1222 COVID-19 vaccine. The table came from immunoSEQ multiplex PCR; TCRdb's copy has only in-frame clones and leaves some out. The repertoire holds 200,000 or so clones, almost 95% seen once, with roughly 10% in the top ten. The sequences come from peripheral blood, collected on day 0 of AZD1222 vaccination. The receptors stem from an adult in good health. CDR3s include the opening cysteine and the closing phenylalanine or tryptophan. D genes are given only for firm matches. Some rows have no size entry. The others give once, few or many, or a class for an expanded clone.

>14|TRBV19|TRBJ1-4|few|.
TGTGCCAGTAGTCTGAACCAGGGGATTGGAAAACTGTTTTTT
CASSLNQGIGKLFF
>17|TRBV7-9|TRBJ2-1|.|.
TGTGCCAGCAGCTTAGAACAACCGGGAGTAGGCGTCGATGAGCAGTTCTTC
CASSLEQPGVGVDEQFF
>14|TRBV29-1|TRBJ2-4|.|TRBD1
TGCAGCGCCATGGGGACAGTAGCCAAAAACATTCAGTACTTC
CSAMGTVAKNIQYF
>14|TRBV5-1|TRBJ1-4|.|.
TGCGCCAGCAGCGCCACTCAACCTAATGAAAAACTGTTTTTT
CASSATQPNEKLFF
>16|TRBV7-2|TRBJ2-7|.|.
TGTGCCAGCAGCTTATCTACGCTGCGGGAATACTACGAGCAGTACTTC
CASSLSTLREYYEQYF
>14|TRBV15|TRBJ2-7|few|TRBD2
TGTGCCACCAGCAGAGGCGGGAGGAGCGACGAGCAGTACTTC
CATSRGGRSDEQYF
>16|TRBV19|TRBJ1-1|.|.
TGTGCCAGTAGTATGACAGGCCTTCCCATGAACACTGAAGCTTTCTTT
CASSMTGLPMNTEAFF
>13|TRBV7-9|TRBJ1-2|.|TRBD1
TGTGCCAGCAGCACCCAGGGGGACTATGGCTACACCTTC
CASSTQGDYGYTF
>15|TRBV11-2|TRBJ2-2|once|.
TGTGCCAGCAGCCACGCGGAAAGGGGAGCCGGGGAGCTGTTTTTT
CASSHAERGAGELFF
>15|TRBV19|TRBJ1-5|few|TRBD1
TGTGCCAGTAGTATGGACAGGGTGTACAATCAGCCCCAGCATTTT
CASSMDRVYNQPQHF
>15|TRBV2|TRBJ1-2|.|.
TGTGCCAGCAGTGAATCCGCCGGGGGCGGCTATGGCTACACCTTC
CASSESAGGGYGYTF
>14|TRBV6-5|TRBJ2-7|.|.
TGTGCCAGCATTCTCAGTCCGGCGGACTACGAGCAGTACTTC
CASILSPADYEQYF
>16|TRBV21-1|TRBJ1-6|.|.
TGTGCCAGCACCGTACAGGGGAGGGTCTTTAATTCACCCCTCCACTTT
CASTVQGRVFNSPLHF
>16|TRBV25-1|TRBJ2-7|once|TRBD1
TGTGCCAGCAGTGAATACGGGACAGGGGTGGCCTACGAGCAGTACTTC
CASSEYGTGVAYEQYF
>16|TRBV6-2/TRBV6-3|TRBJ1-1|once|.
TGTGCCAGCAGTTACAGGGGAGTTGACAGAAGCACTGAAGCTTTCTTT
CASSYRGVDRSTEAFF
>15|TRBV5-6|TRBJ2-7|.|TRBD2
TGTGCCAGCAGCCCAAGGACTAGCGGCTCCTACGAGCAGTACTTC
CASSPRTSGSYEQYF
>14|TRBV6-5|TRBJ2-2|many|.
TGTGCCAGCAGAGCACTAGAGTACACCGGGGAGCTGTTTTTT
CASRALEYTGELFF
>16|TRBV11-2|TRBJ1-1|.|.
TGTGCCAGCAGCCCGGGTAAGGGCGGATCTAACACTGAAGCTTTCTTT
CASSPGKGGSNTEAFF
>12|TRBV19|TRBJ1-2|.|.
TGTGCCAGTAGTATATCGGTCTATGGCTACACCTTC
CASSISVYGYTF
>19|TRBV28|TRBJ1-4|.|TRBD1
TGTGCCAGCAGAGCCACTCGGGACAGGGGCAGGCAGGCTAATGAAAAACTGTTTTTT
CASRATRDRGRQANEKLFF
>11|TRBV28|TRBJ1-1|.|.
TGTGCCAGTAGGTTTAGCACTGAAGCTTTCTTT
CASRFSTEAFF
>14|TRBV30|TRBJ1-1|.|TRBD1
TGTGCCTGGAGGCCACTACGGACAGGGGTTGAAGCTTTCTTT
CAWRPLRTGVEAFF